The next 26 T cell receptor beta chains were all read from a single sample in a study of T cell clonality in common variable immunodeficiency. Sequencing was performed with immunoSEQ multiplex PCR; in TCRdb, only in-frame clones are kept and a portion is missing. The sample contains tens of thousands of clones, none of them singletons. Sequenced: peripheral blood mononuclear cells. These receptors all stem from a person aged 18 to 69 in good health.

Many counts were recorded for this clone. The read stops 3 residues short of the end of the CDR3; the missing end is completed from the germline J gene. J is TRBJ2-7 and V is TRBV20-1; D may be TRBD2 (6 bases). Germline loops: CDR1 DFQATT, CDR2 SNEGSKA (reference sequence). CDR3 length: 14 amino acids. CDR3 residues: CSIKMEGDRYEQYF. The CDR3 DNA, read in part, is TGCAGCATAAAGATGGAGGGCGATCGCTACGAG.

In its sample, this clone was seen many times. The DNA ends 3 residues before the CDR3 does, and the rest of the CDR3 is filled in from the germline J gene. V and J are TRBV19 and TRBJ2-3; 8 nucleotides line up with TRBD1. The CDR3 runs 14 residues. Germline assignment: CDR1 LNHDA and CDR2 SQIVND (reference sequence). V dropped 5 bases and J dropped 2; count of bases not matched to a gene: 3. CDR3 DNA, as far as it was read: TGTGCCAGTAGTCGGGACAGGTCCACAGATACG. Translated, it gives CASSRDRSTDT. The full CDR3 reads CASSRDRSTDTQYF.

This clone was counted at least ten times. CDR3 DNA, as far as it was read: TGCGCCAGCAGCGGAGGTGGGACAGGGGGCTTCGATGAG. Residues: CASSGGGTGGFDE. The CDR3 as a whole reads CASSGGGTGGFDEQFF. The chain links TRBV5-1 to TRBJ2-1; TRBD1 agrees at 12 bases. With the read ending 3 residues before the CDR3 end, the germline J gene is used to fill in that end. Looked up from germline, CDR1 is SGHRS and CDR2 is YFSETQ. The CDR3 contains 16 residues. The J segment lost 8 bases and the V segment lost 4 bases, leaving 10 bases of the junction unmatched.

This clone has ten or more counts. The CDR3 end falls 3 residues outside the read, so it is completed with the germline J gene. The rearrangement uses TRBV6-2 or TRBV6-3 and TRBJ2-5, with 11 positions matching TRBD2. J lost 1 base, V lost 3 bases, and 7 bases had no gene match. Germline CDR1 and CDR2: MNHEY and SVGEGT. This CDR3 comprises 17 residues. The CDR3 reads CASSYLLAGGGQETQYF. The sequenced part of the CDR3 DNA is TGTGCCAGCAGTTATCTCCTAGCGGGAGGAGGCCAAGAGACC.

On this clone: The read is 3 residues too short to cover the CDR3 end, so that end is filled in from the germline J gene. V is TRBV20-1 and J is TRBJ2-7, with 8 bases matching TRBD1. With 6 bases clipped from V and 2 bases from J, the junction kept 9 bases outside the gene matches. This CDR3 has 14 amino acids. Germline lookup yields CDR1 DFQATT and CDR2 SNEGSKA (reference sequence). The CDR3 region is CSALLGTGPYEQYF. CDR3 DNA, as far as it was read: TGCAGTGCCCTTCTAGGGACAGGTCCCTACGAG.

This clone showed up many times. The read terminates 3 residues ahead of where the CDR3 ends, so the germline J gene completes it. The J gene is TRBJ1-1, the V gene TRBV20-1; tentatively, D is TRBD1 (6 bases). This CDR3 contains 14 residues. Germline CDR1 reads DFQATT; CDR2 reads SNEGSKA (reference sequence). Between the trimmed V and J ends, which lost 3 bases and 6 bases, there was a span of 17 bases. CDR3 DNA (partial): TGCAGTGCTAGTATAATTTCCAGGGGCCCTGAA. Translated: CSASIISRGPE. The full CDR3 sequence reads CSASIISRGPEAFF.

This clone has at least ten counts. Read sequence stops 3 residues before the CDR3 end, and the germline J gene provides the missing end. V gene TRBV20-1 combines with J gene TRBJ2-2, with 11 positions matching TRBD2. Germline CDR1 reads DFQATT; CDR2 reads SNEGSKA (reference sequence). CDR3 length: 16 residues. With V trimmed by 5 bases and J by 5 bases, 10 bases remained unmatched. The covered CDR3 bases are TGCAGTGCTGGACCGCCGGGACTAGCGGTGACCGGGGAG. This codes for CSAGPPGLAVTGE. The complete CDR3 sequence is CSAGPPGLAVTGELFF.

In its sample, this clone was seen many times. CDR3 bases read: TGTGCCAGCAGTTACCCGCGGGGGGCCGGCACAGATACG. Its protein product is CASSYPRGAGTDT. The complete CDR3 sequence is CASSYPRGAGTDTQYF. The J gene is TRBJ2-3, the V gene TRBV6-2 or TRBV6-3, with 8 bases fitting TRBD2. From the germline J gene comes the end of the CDR3, since the read stops 3 residues before it. Germline V gives CDR1 MNHEY, CDR2 SVGEGT. V lost 2 bases and J lost 1; bases outside the gene matches: 5. CDR3 size: 16 residues.

There are many counts of this clone. Read coverage stops 3 residues before the CDR3 terminus; the germline J gene supplies the remainder. This chain uses TRBV20-1 with TRBJ1-2; possible D gene TRBD1, 5 bases. This CDR3 comprises 17 residues. Germline loops: CDR1 DFQATT, CDR2 SNEGSKA (reference sequence). The ends were cut back, 0 bases at V and 5 bases at J, with 22 bases in the middle. Partial CDR3 DNA: TGCAGTGCTAGAGATACCCAGGGTCACCCCGGAGGGTATGGC. Encoded protein: CSARDTQGHPGGYG. Given in full, the CDR3 is CSARDTQGHPGGYGYTF.

The table lists this clone with a few counts. The CDR3 goes on 3 residues after the read ends, and that part is filled in from the germline J gene. The rearrangement uses TRBV20-1 and TRBJ2-5; D gene unclear. Trimming cost V 6 bases and J 2 bases, with 10 bases left between them. Germline values: CDR1 DFQATT, CDR2 SNEGSKA (reference sequence). The CDR3 covers 12 residues. The CDR3 spells CSAPGFQETQYF. The CDR3 bases that were read are TGCAGTGCGCCAGGATTTCAAGAGACC.

In this sample, this clone turned up many times. The CDR3 end lies 3 residues beyond the end of the read and is filled in from the germline J gene. This sequence joins TRBV28 and TRBJ1-2; no reliable D call. Deletions cut 7 bases from V and 2 bases from J, with 5 bases between. The CDR3 consists of 11 residues. In germline, CDR1 is MDHEN, CDR2 SYDVKM. CDR3 loop: CASNSNYGYTF. Incomplete CDR3 DNA: TGTGCCAGCAACTCCAACTATGGC.

This clone occurred many times. The read falls 3 residues short of the CDR3 end, and the missing part is taken from the germline J gene. V and J are TRBV7-3 and TRBJ1-2; TRBD1 matches at 7 bases. The germline CDR1 and CDR2 sequences are SGHTA and FQGTGA. This CDR3 has 15 residues. Trimming cost V 5 bases and J 7 bases; bases outside gene matches: 13. CDR3 in amino acids: CASSQSAGGLGGYTF. The CDR3 bases that were read are TGTGCCAGCAGCCAATCGGCAGGGGGTTTGGGTGGC.

This clone has ten or more counts. The CDR3 extends 3 residues past the end of the read, so its final part is completed from the germline J gene. The chain has TRBV20-1 and TRBJ1-2, with TRBD1 matching over 7 bases. CDR3 length equals 14 residues. Trimming removed 1 base from V and 0 bases from J; junction bases left unmatched: 2. CDR1 and CDR2 (germline): DFQATT, SNEGSKA (reference sequence). The CDR3 protein is CSARGDSSNYGYTF. The part of the CDR3 DNA that was read is TGCAGTGCTAGAGGGGACAGTTCTAACTATGGC.

There are many counts of this clone. The CDR3 extends 3 residues past the end of the read, so its final part is completed from the germline J gene. The rearrangement joins TRBV19 to TRBJ2-1; TRBD2 matches 11 bases. Germline loops: CDR1 LNHDA, CDR2 SQIVND (reference sequence). The CDR3 is 15 residues long. J was trimmed by 8 bases and V by 3 bases; bases with no gene match: 6. The CDR3 sequence: CASSMTSGMVYEQFF. CDR3 DNA, as far as it was read: TGTGCCAGTAGTATGACTAGCGGGATGGTCTATGAG.

Ten or more counts support this clone. The read stops 3 residues short of the end of the CDR3; the missing end is completed from the germline J gene. The rearrangement uses TRBV2 and TRBJ1-2, with a weak D call TRBD1 (5 bases). The CDR3 runs 14 residues. With 3 bases removed from V and 4 bases from J, the gap between germline ends came to 12 bases. Germline V gene data show CDR1 as SNHLY and CDR2 as FYNNEI. CDR3 bases read: TGTGCCAGCAGTGACGGGGCGCGGGGCTATGGC. It encodes CASSDGARGYG. The complete CDR3 reads CASSDGARGYGYTF.

This clone showed up many times. The CDR3 reads CSAVTGSQETQYF. The sequenced part of the CDR3 DNA is TGCAGTGCGGTAACAGGATCTCAAGAGACC. The chain is built from TRBV20-1 and TRBJ2-5; TRBD1 is a possible D gene (5 bases). Read data end 3 residues before the CDR3 end; the end is taken from the germline J gene. V was shortened by 6 bases and J by 2 bases, with 13 bases between the two germline ends. Germline assignment: CDR1 DFQATT and CDR2 SNEGSKA (reference sequence). The CDR3 totals 13 residues.

This clone has at least ten counts. The read ends 3 residues early relative to the CDR3; the germline J gene fills the gap. The rearrangement links TRBV20-1 to TRBJ1-1; no reliable D call. CDR1 is DFQATT, CDR2 SNEGSKA, per germline (reference sequence). The CDR3 has 15 residues. Trimming removed 3 bases from V and 3 bases from J, with 17 bases in between. The sequenced CDR3 bases are TGCAGTGCTAGCCCTTTCGCGGGGTGGGACACTGAA. It encodes CSASPFAGWDTE. The full CDR3 is CSASPFAGWDTEAFF.

The sample holds many counts of this clone. The sequence runs out 3 residues before the end of the CDR3; the remainder is reconstructed from the germline J gene. This sequence joins TRBV30 and TRBJ2-7; 13 bases are a match to TRBD2. The CDR3 covers 15 residues. The germline V gene encodes CDR1 GTSNPN and CDR2 SVGIG (reference sequence). V dropped 6 bases and J dropped 5; count of bases not matched to a gene: 10. CDR3: CACRWRTSGSHEQYF. The covered CDR3 bases are TGTGCCTGCCGCTGGAGGACTAGCGGGAGCCACGAG. Using reference TRBV30 and TRBJ2-7 for the parts outside the CDR3, the full variable domain is SQTIHQWPATLVQPVGSPLSLECTVEGTSNPNLYWYRQAAGRGLQLLFYSVGIGQISSEVPQNLSASRPQDRQFILSSKKLLLSDSGFYLCACRWRTSGSHEQYFGPGTRLTVT.

Many counts were recorded for this clone. The read ends 3 residues before the CDR3 terminus; that terminus is restored from the germline J gene. The chain couples TRBV6-2 or TRBV6-3 to TRBJ2-1; D may be TRBD2 (5 bases). The V end lost 2 bases, the J end lost 6 bases, and 14 bases lay between the germline ends. CDR1 and CDR2 (germline): MNHEY, SVGEGT. The CDR3 contains 15 residues. The CDR3 DNA, read in part, is TGTGCCAGCAGTTACGAGGCCCTCCGGGGCAATGAG. This gives the protein CASSYEALRGNE. The entire CDR3 protein is CASSYEALRGNEQFF.

This clone was seen at least ten times. This chain's CDR3 is CASSLPSGSGNTGELFF. Partial CDR3 DNA: TGCGCCAGCAGCCTGCCAAGCGGAAGCGGGAACACCGGGGAG. V usage is TRBV5-1 and J usage is TRBJ2-2; a possible D gene is TRBD2 (5 bases). Read coverage stops 3 residues before the CDR3 terminus; the germline J gene supplies the remainder. Trimming cost V 4 bases and J 1 base, with 17 bases left between them. The CDR3 runs to 17 residues. Per the germline V gene, CDR1 is SGHRS and CDR2 is YFSETQ.

This clone was observed at least ten times. With the read ending 3 residues before the CDR3 end, the germline J gene is used to fill in that end. The chain uses TRBV12-5 and TRBJ1-5; 9 bases agree with TRBD1. Per germline, CDR1 LGHNT and CDR2 FRNRAP. Trimming at V came to 0 bases and at J to 2 bases, leaving 20 bases not matched to a gene. The CDR3 length is 22 residues. CDR3 DNA (partial): TGTGCTAGTGGTTTGGTACGGCGTACAGGGGGCATCGAGCCTAGGGGCAATCAGCCC. Amino acid sequence: CASGLVRRTGGIEPRGNQP. The CDR3 in its entirety is CASGLVRRTGGIEPRGNQPQHF.

This clone has a count of ten or more. The read stops 3 residues short of the end of the CDR3; the missing end is completed from the germline J gene. The chain links TRBV4-1 to TRBJ2-7; D ambiguous. The CDR3 spans 16 residues. Trimming stripped 4 bases from V and 0 bases from J, with 16 bases between. The germline CDR1 and CDR2 sequences are MGHRA and YSYEKL. CDR3 in amino acids: CASSPVRLAPSYEQYF. CDR3 bases read: TGCGCCAGCAGCCCTGTTAGGTTAGCCCCCTCCTACGAG.

This clone was picked up many times. The DNA ends 3 residues before the CDR3 does, and the rest of the CDR3 is filled in from the germline J gene. V usage is TRBV5-1 and J usage is TRBJ2-7; D is ambiguous. Trimming pared 5 bases from V and 0 bases from J, leaving 9 bases between. CDR1 is SGHRS, CDR2 YFSETQ, per germline. The CDR3 has 13 residues. The CDR3 protein is CASRNIFSYEQYF. Incomplete CDR3 DNA: TGCGCCAGCAGAAACATATTCTCCTACGAG.

This clone was detected ten times or more. The sequence runs out 3 residues before the end of the CDR3; the remainder is reconstructed from the germline J gene. The rearrangement links TRBV6-1 to TRBJ2-4; 7 nucleotides agree with TRBD1. Trimming cost V 0 bases and J 4 bases; bases outside gene matches: 12. Germline lookup yields CDR1 MNHNS and CDR2 SASEGT. The CDR3 contains 18 residues. The DNA read from the CDR3 is TGTGCCAGCAGTGAAGCAGGGACAGCGAGGGCCTTAAAAAACATT. Amino acid sequence: CASSEAGTARALKNI. The full-length CDR3 reads as CASSEAGTARALKNIQYF.

This clone was seen many times. Read data end 3 residues before the CDR3 end; the end is taken from the germline J gene. The chain is built from TRBV6-2 or TRBV6-3 and TRBJ2-1, with TRBD2 matching 8 bases. The CDR3 loop spans 14 amino acids. Germline values: CDR1 MNHEY, CDR2 SVGEGT. J was trimmed by 9 bases and V by 6 bases; bases with no gene match: 10. The chain's CDR3 is CASRPGGSQVEQFF. The sequenced CDR3 bases are TGTGCCAGCAGACCGGGGGGGAGTCAAGTTGAG.

The table lists this clone with many counts. The read halts 3 residues ahead of the CDR3 end, with the missing end drawn from the germline J gene. V usage is TRBV2 and J usage is TRBJ1-2, with 7 positions matching TRBD1. The junction had 9 bases not matched to a gene; V was cut back by 11 bases and J by 0 bases. This CDR3 region has 14 residues. CDR1 SNHLY and CDR2 FYNNEI come from the germline V gene. The CDR3 reads CAGGQDQANYGYTF. CDR3 bases read: TGTGCCGGTGGACAGGATCAAGCTAACTATGGC.